Listed below are T cell receptor beta chains from one sample, sequenced in a study of OX40 agonist ivuxolimab in advanced cancers. TCRdb's copy holds only in-frame clones and misses some; the assay was immunoSEQ multiplex PCR. This sample has about 64,000 clones, with roughly four fifths found just once. Sequenced material: CD4+ or CD8+ T cells sorted from blood, taken in a trial of the OX40 agonist ivuxolimab. Receptor source: an adult with an advanced solid tumor such as melanoma, head and neck, liver or kidney cancer. Both conserved end residues are part of each CDR3.

v_call	j_call	cdr3_aa
TRBV11-1	TRBJ2-1	CASSLAKDNEQFF
TRBV5-4	TRBJ1-3	CASSLANSGNTIYF
TRBV7-8	TRBJ1-6	CASSTGQTYNSPLHF
TRBV7-6	TRBJ2-6	CASSPTGQGRSGANVLTF
TRBV13	TRBJ2-7	CASSLGLSYEQYF
TRBV9	-	CASSVQGVPYEQYF
TRBV28	TRBJ1-2	CASTSSGTGYGYTF
TRBV28	TRBJ2-7	CASIPRESSYEQYF
TRBV6-6	TRBJ1-1	CASGNGDEAFF
TRBV30	TRBJ1-2	CAWRTRQANYGYTF
TRBV11-1	TRBJ2-7	CASSLGHPASYEQYF
TRBV4-1	TRBJ1-2	CASSQEVHGYTF
TRBV11-3	TRBJ2-5	CASTSGEPQETQYF
TRBV7-8	TRBJ2-1	CASSPIQGGSYNEQFF
TRBV11-2	TRBJ2-3	CASSLDGLGLRGGADTQYF
TRBV7-2	TRBJ2-3	CASSLSSSGNTDTQYF
TRBV18	TRBJ1-2	CASSPLAGARYGYTF
TRBV19	TRBJ2-2	CASTHVRGAGDTGELFF
TRBV14	TRBJ1-2	CASSPYGGRGFILF
TRBV7-8	TRBJ1-1	CASSRDTFEAFF
TRBV7-2	TRBJ2-1	CASSLGVQQFF
TRBV19	TRBJ2-3	CASSIVTSGAPEDTQYF
TRBV27	TRBJ2-1	CASRGTGLAGGLGNEQFF
TRBV30	TRBJ1-2	CAWSEGFHGYTF
TRBV6-5	TRBJ2-3	CASRPLGISTDTQYF
TRBV14	TRBJ2-7	CASSQAGSYEQYF
TRBV5-4	TRBJ2-2	CASSQQGSGELFF
TRBV11-3	TRBJ1-1	CASSSGTAMNTEAFF
TRBV7-8	TRBJ2-2	CASSWRAGGSGELFF
TRBV4-2	TRBJ2-1	CASSQLGISNEQFF
TRBV9	TRBJ2-1	CASSGQGVPYNEQFF
TRBV7-3	TRBJ1-1	CASSPRAGGYTEAFF
TRBV29-1	TRBJ2-7	CSVELPRGEQYF
TRBV6-6	TRBJ2-7	CASSSSNAYEQYF
TRBV14	TRBJ1-2	CASSQDRRTAEGYTF
TRBV5-1	TRBJ1-2	CASSQGTGGAGYGYTF
TRBV5-1	TRBJ2-7	CASSTGTGSYEQYF
TRBV11-1	TRBJ2-2	CASSSETSGGAPGELFF
TRBV6-6	TRBJ1-2	CASSTDSAGYTF
TRBV11-2	TRBJ2-5	CASSLDGKGVGETQYF
TRBV5-6	TRBJ1-5	CASSLMGYSNQPQHF
TRBV7-2	TRBJ2-5	CASSLVRQETQYF
TRBV10-3	TRBJ2-3	CAISFQAGLSTDTQYF
TRBV7-9	TRBJ1-1	CASTKGPEMDTEAFF
TRBV7-2	TRBJ2-1	CASSRKSGSDAREQFF
TRBV2	TRBJ2-5	CASSGTGRETQYF
TRBV7-2	-	CASSLAGGYEQYF
TRBV5-6	TRBJ2-3	CASSHLSGDTDTQYF